The 3 T cell receptor beta chains reported below all come from one sample, sequenced in a study of cytomegalovirus exposure and HLA in healthy donors. Primers for the PCR totalled 60 Vbeta and 13 Jbeta. Sequenced by immunoSEQ multiplex PCR; TCRdb stores in-frame clones only, minus some. The sample holds around 99,000 clones, 70% to 80% seen once. Sequenced: PBMCs. Receptors were obtained from a man between 35 and 55 years old in good health and CMV-seronegative.

The chain uses TRBV11-3 and TRBJ2-3; 13 bases align to TRBD2. Germline trimming cut 0 bases from V and 4 bases from J; bases unmatched to any gene: 13. CDR3 length equals 20 residues. CDR1 is SGHNT and CDR2 is YENEEA in the germline V gene. The CDR3 protein is CASSLDPPFGLAGDADTQYF. The CDR3 coding sequence is TGTGCCAGCAGCTTAGACCCCCCGTTCGGACTAGCGGGGGATGCAGATACGCAGTATTTT.

This chain connects TRBV6-5 to TRBJ1-6; TRBD1 agrees at 7 bases. This CDR3 has 15 amino acids. Germline lookup yields CDR1 MNHEY and CDR2 SVGAGI. V was clipped by 6 bases and J by 6 bases; unmatched bases: 8. For the CDR3, the DNA is TGTGCCAGCAGACCGGGGACAGCCTCTAATTCACCCCTCCACTTT. This sequence encodes CASRPGTASNSPLHF.

This CDR3 is CASRRTGGNQPQHF. CDR3 sequence (DNA): TGTGCCAGCAGGCGGACAGGGGGCAATCAGCCCCAGCATTTT. The chain uses TRBV27 and TRBJ1-5; 9 bases line up with TRBD1. The trim removed 6 bases at V and 2 bases at J, leaving 2 bases unmatched. This CDR3 contains 14 residues. Germline V gene lookup returns CDR1 MNHEY and CDR2 SMNVEV (reference sequence).